This TCR beta chain was documented in a study of tumor-infiltrating lymphocytes in primary liver carcinoma. Co-extracting RNA and DNA was done with about 20-34 mg of unsorted bulk tissue as input. TCR beta cDNA was made from around 460 ng total RNA with a constant-region primer. Construction of TCR beta libraries relied on three successive nested multiplex PCR rounds employing slightly modified ARM-PCR. The opening two PCR rounds, around 9 cycles each, paired TRBV1-TRBV30 forward primers with a C-beta reverse primer. One entry per CDR3 protein, called by TCRdb with MiXCR from the multiplex PCR reads. This table holds 100,000 to 150,000 distinct CDR3 sequences, 64% found once. General study points: Tumor-adjacent and tumor-blood pairs overlapped less than tumor region pairs did.

CDR1 is SGHNT and CDR2 is YENEEA in the germline V gene. This CDR3 spans 14 amino acids. On this clonotype: Its antigen is undetermined. An end of the junction does not agree with germline; a read error may underlie this.

This chain links TRBV11-3 with TRBJ2-2; 9 bases match TRBD1. This clonotype originated in a woman aged 55 to 70 with primary liver carcinoma and hepatitis B virus infection. The sample taken for sequencing was liver tumor tissue from sampling region 3. Subset reported: tumor region T3, left-lateral pole. Written as DNA, the CDR3 is TGTGCCAGTAGGGGAACTAGGGCGACAGGGGGGCTGTTTTTT. Translation: CASRGTRATGGLFF.